The 26 T cell receptor beta chains reported below all come from one sample, sequenced in a study of blood T cell repertoires in COVID-19 (dated by TCRdb to 2018 to 2021). The library relied on the immunoSEQ multiplex PCR assay. TCRdb re-hosts the immuneACCESS table, in-frame sequences only. Its copies lack some clones; in the studies checked, an unresolved V gene accounts for under half of them, and the cause for the rest is not known. Here the sample has more than 95,000 clones; about nine tenths occur a single time. The ten top clones hold 1.5% to 2% of the sample. Sequencing was performed on peripheral blood. Source of these receptors: a human donor with active COVID-19. The donor label of this sample is uncertain.

The chain joins TRBV28 to TRBJ2-3; D unresolved. V was shortened by 5 bases and J by 0 bases, with 6 bases between the two germline ends. CDR1 MDHEN and CDR2 SYDVKM come from the germline V gene. This CDR3 region has 13 residues. CDR3 sequence: CASSLVSTDTQYF. CDR3 sequence (DNA): TGTGCCAGCAGTCTAGTGAGCACAGATACGCAGTATTTT.

The chain joins TRBV28 to TRBJ1-2; D call uncertain. Deletions cut 2 bases from V and 7 bases from J, with 8 bases between. This CDR3 has 12 amino acids. The germline gives CDR1 MDHEN, CDR2 SYDVKM. CDR3 nucleotides: TGTGCCAGCAGTTTACTACAGTCTGGCTACACCTTC. It codes for CASSLLQSGYTF.

The chain recombines TRBV7-9 with TRBJ2-3; a possible D gene is TRBD1 (5 bases). The CDR3 loop spans 16 amino acids. V lost 5 bases and J 2 bases, leaving 17 bases between the germline ends. Germline values: CDR1 SEHNR, CDR2 FQNEAQ (reference sequence). DNA of the CDR3: TGTGCCAGCAGCCTTCGAGAGTTGACAGTCACAGATACGCAGTATTTT. Protein sequence: CASSLRELTVTDTQYF. The full variable domain, completed using reference TRBV7-9 and TRBJ2-3, is DTGVSQNPRHKITKRGQNVTFRCDPISEHNRLYWYRQTLGQGPEFLTYFQNEAQLEKSRLLSDRFSAERPKGSFSTLEIQRTEQGDSAMYLCASSLRELTVTDTQYFGPGTRLTVL.

The chain employs TRBV13 and TRBJ2-5; 8 bases agree with TRBD1. CDR1 PRHDT and CDR2 FYEKMQ come from the germline V gene (reference sequence). Trimming at V came to 4 bases and at J to 5 bases, leaving 12 bases not matched to a gene. The CDR3 length is 16 residues. The chain's CDR3 is CASSCRGTGGTETQYF. CDR3 DNA: TGTGCCAGCAGCTGTAGGGGGACAGGTGGAACGGAGACCCAGTACTTC.

This clone was seen once. V usage is TRBV30 and J usage is TRBJ1-6; tentative D call: TRBD1 (6 bases). The CDR3 is made up of 14 amino acids. The germline V gene has CDR1 GTSNPN and CDR2 SVGIG (reference sequence). V lost 2 bases and J 10 bases, leaving 15 bases between the germline ends. The CDR3 DNA is TGTGCCTGGAGTTCGTCGGGACACGGATCACCCCTCCACTTT. This translates into CAWSSSGHGSPLHF.

This rearrangement joins TRBV5-1 to TRBJ1-1; D is perhaps TRBD1 (5 bases). The CDR3 contains 14 residues. Germline V lookup: CDR1 SGHRS, CDR2 YFSETQ. The ends were cut back, 0 bases at V and 0 bases at J, with 6 bases in the middle. DNA of the CDR3: TGCGCCAGCAGCTTGGAGACAGTGAACACTGAAGCTTTCTTT. It encodes CASSLETVNTEAFF.

This chain uses TRBV27 with TRBJ2-7; 9 nucleotides align to TRBD1. The germline V gene encodes CDR1 MNHEY and CDR2 SMNVEV (reference sequence). V was pared by 4 bases and J by 4 bases, with 8 bases of the junction left unmatched. The CDR3 has 15 amino acids. CDR3 nucleotides: TGTGCCAGCAGTTCCCTCGGGACAGGGACATACGAGCAGTACTTC. This gives the protein CASSSLGTGTYEQYF.

The table lists this clone with a few counts. J is TRBJ1-6 and V is TRBV5-4; D not certain. CDR1 SGHNT and CDR2 YYREEE come from the germline V gene (reference sequence). This CDR3 has 15 amino acids. V lost 0 bases and J 9 bases, leaving 13 bases between the germline ends. The CDR3, as DNA: TGTGCCAGCAGCTTGGCCGAGGGTGGGAGTTCACCCCTCCACTTT. Translation gives CASSLAEGGSSPLHF.

The V and J genes are TRBV4-3 and TRBJ2-6; 7 nucleotides line up with TRBD1. This CDR3 is built from 18 residues. The ends lost 1 base at V and 0 bases at J; junction bases unmatched: 6. The germline V gene encodes CDR1 LGHNA and CDR2 YSLEER. CDR3 nucleotide sequence: TGCGCCAGCAGCCAAGGGGCAGGGGGAATCTCTGGGGCCAACGTCCTGACTTTC. This encodes CASSQGAGGISGANVLTF.

CDR3 sequence: CASREVGRRNQPQHF. CDR3 sequence (DNA): TGTGCCAGCCGGGAAGTAGGTCGGCGGAATCAGCCCCAGCATTTT. The chain links TRBV28 to TRBJ1-5; D is uncertain. The germline V and J ends were trimmed by 8 bases and 4 bases, with 18 bases remaining between them. Germline V gene data show CDR1 as MDHEN and CDR2 as SYDVKM. The CDR3 is made up of 15 amino acids.

The chain recombines TRBV10-2 with TRBJ2-2; 12 nucleotides agree with TRBD1. The V gene end was trimmed by 0 bases and the J gene end by 7 bases; junction bases not matched to a gene: 18. This CDR3 spans 21 amino acids. The V gene's germline CDR1 is WSHSY and CDR2 SAAADI. The CDR3 loop reads CASSESITHIGGTGGFGELFF. Written as DNA, the CDR3 is TGCGCCAGCAGTGAGTCGATCACCCATATTGGCGGGACAGGGGGCTTCGGGGAGCTGTTTTTT.

Written as DNA, the CDR3 is TGTGCCAGCAGTAACTCCGGGACAGGGGGGAACTATGGCTACACCTTC. Residues: CASSNSGTGGNYGYTF. The chain links TRBV28 to TRBJ1-2; 11 bases fit TRBD1. The CDR3 length is 16 residues. The V gene end was trimmed by 5 bases and the J gene end by 2 bases; junction bases not matched to a gene: 7. CDR1 and CDR2 (germline): MDHEN, SYDVKM.

V usage is TRBV12-3 or TRBV12-4 and J usage is TRBJ1-2; D might be TRBD1 (5 bases). Trimming removed 7 bases from V and 7 bases from J, with 16 bases in between. The CDR3 length is 13 residues. The CDR3 region has the DNA TGTGCCAGCAAGAACGAAGGGGCTGCTGGCTACACCTTC. The encoded protein is CASKNEGAAGYTF.

The V gene is TRBV11-2, the J gene TRBJ2-2; TRBD1 is a possible D gene (5 bases). The CDR3 extends over 15 amino acids. The germline V and J ends were trimmed by 5 bases and 1 base, with 11 bases remaining between them. In germline, CDR1 is SGHAT, CDR2 FQNNGV. The CDR3 DNA reads TGTGCCAGCAGCCAAGGGGCCCAGAACACCGGGGAGCTGTTTTTT. The encoded protein is CASSQGAQNTGELFF. The complete variable domain, with remaining parts taken from reference TRBV11-2 and TRBJ2-2, reads EAGVAQSPRYKIIEKRQSVAFWCNPISGHATLYWYQQILGQGPKLLIQFQNNGVVDDSQLPKDRFSAERLKGVDSTLKIQPAKLEDSAVYLCASSQGAQNTGELFFGEGSRLTVL.

The chain carries TRBV14 and TRBJ2-1; D possibly corresponds to TRBD2 (5 bases). The V gene lost 4 bases and the J gene lost 5 bases, with 9 bases spanning the gap. The CDR3 spans 13 residues. Germline CDR1 SGHDN, CDR2 FVKESK. The CDR3 nucleotides read TGTGCCAGCAGCCGGGCCGGGGACAATGAGCAGTTCTTC. This gives the protein CASSRAGDNEQFF.

This clone has only a few counts. The chain couples TRBV18 to TRBJ1-1, with 7 bases identical to TRBD1. This CDR3 has 14 amino acids. The junction had 3 bases not matched to a gene; V was cut back by 4 bases and J by 1 base. The germline CDR1 and CDR2 sequences are KGHSH and LQKENI. CDR3 in DNA: TGTGCCAGCTCACAGGGGGCAGGGAACACTGAAGCTTTCTTT. Translating gives CASSQGAGNTEAFF.

The rearrangement uses TRBV5-1 and TRBJ2-3, with 10 bases that match TRBD2. V was clipped by 2 bases and J by 2 bases; unmatched bases: 2. CDR1 and CDR2 (germline): SGHRS, YFSETQ. The CDR3 loop spans 15 amino acids. The CDR3 DNA reads TGCGCCAGCAGCTTAGGACTAGCGGTCACAGATACGCAGTATTTT. This gives the protein CASSLGLAVTDTQYF.

The gene calls are TRBV9 and TRBJ2-7; the match to TRBD1 covers 9 bases. The CDR3 runs 15 residues. V gave up 4 bases and J gave up 8 bases; unmatched junction bases: 13. CDR1 is SGDLS, CDR2 YYNGEE, per germline. CDR3 sequence: CASSPTGTGTTKQYF. In DNA form, the CDR3 reads TGTGCCAGCAGCCCGACCGGGACAGGGACTACGAAGCAGTACTTC.

CDR3: CASSYWQGGYGYTF. The CDR3 DNA sequence: TGTGCCAGCAGTTACTGGCAGGGAGGATATGGCTACACCTTC. The chain links TRBV6-5 to TRBJ1-2; TRBD1 is a possible D gene (5 bases). V dropped 1 base and J dropped 5 bases, with 11 bases sitting between them. There are 14 residues in the CDR3. CDR1 is MNHEY, CDR2 SVGAGI, per germline.

This chain uses TRBV3-1 (or the pseudogene TRBV3-2) with TRBJ2-5; 11 bases map to TRBD2. Germline CDR1 is LGHDT and CDR2 is YNNKEL (reference sequence). CDR3 size: 16 residues. J was trimmed by 4 bases and V by 4 bases; bases with no gene match: 8. CDR3 nucleotides: TGTGCCAGCAGCCCCCGTAGCGGGGGGGCCTCAGAGACCCAGTACTTC. Translation gives CASSPRSGGASETQYF.

The V gene is TRBV2, the J gene TRBJ2-7; 8 bases are shared with TRBD1. V dropped 4 bases and J dropped 1; count of bases not matched to a gene: 0. The germline CDR1 and CDR2 sequences are SNHLY and FYNNEI. The CDR3 loop spans 13 amino acids. This CDR3 is CASSGDRSYEQYF. The CDR3 nucleotides are TGTGCCAGCAGTGGGGACAGGTCCTACGAGCAGTACTTC.

This chain connects TRBV24-1 to TRBJ2-2; 8 bases fit TRBD2. With V trimmed by 1 base and J by 5 bases, 8 bases remained unmatched. Per germline, CDR1 KGHDR and CDR2 SFDVKD. CDR3 size: 17 residues. The CDR3 reads CATSDLVSGGATGELFF. CDR3 DNA: TGTGCCACCAGTGATTTAGTGTCCGGGGGGGCGACCGGGGAGCTGTTTTTT.

The chain is built from TRBV6-1 and TRBJ2-7, with D possibly being TRBD1 (5 bases). This CDR3 has 13 residues. Germline-derived CDR1 and CDR2 are MNHNS and SASEGT. The ends were cut back, 1 base at V and 6 bases at J, with 10 bases in the middle. CDR3 region: CASSEVIQGEQYF. The CDR3 DNA is TGTGCCAGCAGTGAAGTTATTCAGGGCGAGCAGTACTTC.

The chain couples TRBV2 to TRBJ1-3; D is possibly TRBD1 (5 bases). The CDR3 totals 16 residues. V was shortened by 5 bases and J by 4 bases, with 18 bases between the two germline ends. Germline CDR1 and CDR2: SNHLY and FYNNEI. Here the CDR3 reads CASSLDSLPGGNTIYF. DNA for the CDR3: TGTGCCAGCAGTCTAGACAGCCTACCCGGAGGAAACACCATATATTTT.

The chain carries TRBV4-1 and TRBJ1-4; D call uncertain. The germline CDR1 and CDR2 sequences are MGHRA and YSYEKL. V lost 6 bases and J lost 0, with 8 bases in between. The CDR3 has 14 amino acids. The DNA of the CDR3 is TGCGCCAGCAGGAGCGCTGCAACTAATGAAAAACTGTTTTTT. Translating gives CASRSAATNEKLFF.

The rearrangement joins TRBV4-1 to TRBJ1-2; 8 nucleotides match TRBD1. Germline lookup yields CDR1 MGHRA and CDR2 YSYEKL. Unmatched junction bases numbered 8, after V lost 4 bases and J lost 4 bases. This CDR3 is built from 15 residues. The CDR3 is CASSPRTGSSYGYTF. The DNA for the CDR3 is TGCGCCAGCAGCCCTCGGACAGGGAGTTCCTATGGCTACACCTTC.